Shown below are 15 T cell receptor beta chains from a single sample sequenced in a study of T-cell reconstitution after alpha-beta-depleted transplantation in children. This sample's TCRbeta library carried unique molecular identifier barcodes. TCRdb reanalysed the PCR reads using MiXCR and keeps one entry per CDR3 protein. The sample has around 380,000 distinct CDR3 sequences, approximately 11% seen once. Sequences were derived from PBMCs from the stem cell graft donor, sampled from the stem cell graft. All receptors come from a human donor who donated a stem cell graft to a child with acute myeloid leukemia.

This clonotype has only a few counts. The chain couples TRBV7-2 to TRBJ1-5, with D tentatively TRBD1 (5 bases). The V and J ends lost 6 bases and 3 bases respectively, with 12 bases between them. The germline CDR1 and CDR2 sequences are SGHTA and FQGNSA. The CDR3 sequence is 14 residues long. The CDR3 sequence is CASSTGTANQPQHF. CDR3 bases: TGTGCCAGCAGTACTGGGACCGCCAATCAGCCCCAGCATTTT.

The chain recombines TRBV7-3 with TRBJ2-1; D is possibly TRBD1 (6 bases). The germline CDR1 and CDR2 sequences are SGHTA and FQGTGA. CDR3 length: 13 residues. Trimming pared 2 bases from V and 9 bases from J, leaving 11 bases between. This CDR3 reads CASSLQGPGEQFF. The CDR3, as DNA: TGTGCCAGCAGCTTACAGGGGCCGGGTGAGCAGTTCTTC.

This clonotype was detected only a few times. The rearrangement links TRBV19 to TRBJ2-2; weak D call: TRBD1 (6 bases). The CDR3 consists of 17 residues. Germline V gene lookup returns CDR1 LNHDA and CDR2 SQIVND (reference sequence). V lost 5 bases, J lost 5 bases, and 21 bases lay in between. CDR3 residues: CASSAPGVFSNTGELFF. Here the CDR3 DNA reads TGTGCCAGTAGTGCCCCAGGGGTCTTCTCTAATACCGGGGAGCTGTTTTTT.

The table lists this clonotype with many counts. The junction does not match germline at one end; this may be a read error. Here the CDR3 reads CASPTGSTRELFF. The DNA for the CDR3 is TGTGCCAGCCCGACAGGCTCCACCCGGGAGCTGTTTTTT. The gene calls are TRBV2 and TRBJ2-2, with D perhaps matching TRBD1 (6 bases). From germline, CDR1 is SNHLY and CDR2 FYNNEI. This CDR3 spans 13 amino acids.

The chain combines TRBV5-1 with TRBJ2-1; 8 nucleotides line up with TRBD2. The CDR3 sequence is 18 residues long. Trimming took 0 bases from V and 0 from J; bases not matched to a gene: 8. Germline-derived CDR1 and CDR2 are SGHRS and YFSETQ. CDR3 DNA: TGCGCCAGCAGCTTGGCCTGGGCGGGAGGCTTCTCCTACAATGAGCAGTTCTTC. Its translation: CASSLAWAGGFSYNEQFF.

This clonotype was seen a handful of times. The chain carries TRBV10-3 and TRBJ2-7; D remains unclear. V dropped 0 bases and J dropped 3 bases, with 6 bases sitting between them. The germline gives CDR1 ENHRY, CDR2 SYGVKD. This CDR3 contains 13 residues. The CDR3 loop is CAISESIGYEQYV. For the CDR3, the DNA is TGTGCCATCAGTGAGTCCATCGGCTACGAGCAGTACGTC.

The chain uses TRBV21-1 and TRBJ2-7; the tabulated D call, TRBD2, remains unverified against the DNA. TRBV21-1 is a pseudogene segment. The CDR3 spans 14 residues. Here the CDR3 reads CASTWEGKPYEQYV. CDR3 in DNA: TGTGCCAGCACCTGGGAGGGAAAACCCTACGAGCAGTACGTC.

The J gene is TRBJ2-7, the V gene TRBV27; D is unresolved. CDR1 and CDR2 from the germline V gene are MNHEY and SMNVEV (reference sequence). The V gene lost 2 bases and the J gene lost 6 bases, with 5 bases spanning the gap. This CDR3 spans 11 amino acids. The chain's CDR3 is CASSLGPEQYF. CDR3 sequence (DNA): TGTGCCAGCAGTTTAGGACCCGAGCAGTACTTC.

Many counts were recorded for this clonotype. The chain carries TRBV12-3 or TRBV12-4 and TRBJ2-3; D might be TRBD2 (6 bases). This CDR3 has 15 residues. The V end lost 1 base, the J end lost 4 bases, and 12 bases lay between the germline ends. The CDR3 protein is CASSLGGRISDTQYF. The CDR3 coding sequence is TGTGCCAGCAGTTTAGGGGGGAGGATCTCAGATACGCAGTATTTT.

This clonotype was recorded many times. The genes are TRBV18 and TRBJ1-1, with D perhaps TRBD1 (5 bases). The CDR3 contains 12 residues. Trimming removed 6 bases at V and 2 bases at J, with 7 bases between. From germline, CDR1 is KGHSH and CDR2 LQKENI. In nucleotides, the CDR3 is TGTGCCAGCTCTACAGGAAACACTGAAGCTTTCTTT. It codes for CASSTGNTEAFF.

The chain uses TRBV29-1 and TRBJ2-7; D perhaps matches TRBD1 (5 bases). Germline V gene sequence: CDR1 SQVTM, CDR2 ANQGSEA. The CDR3 contains 12 residues. V was trimmed by 5 bases and J by 2 bases, leaving 10 bases between them. CDR3 coding DNA: TGCAGCGTTATGGACACCCCCTACGAGCAGTACTTC. It encodes CSVMDTPYEQYF.

This rearrangement joins TRBV12-3 or TRBV12-4 to TRBJ2-2, with D unresolved. This CDR3 is 15 amino acids long. Between the trimmed V and J ends, which lost 3 bases and 7 bases, there was a span of 15 bases. CDR3 in amino acids: CASSLAAGWVGELFF. DNA for the CDR3: TGTGCCAGCAGTTTGGCGGCAGGTTGGGTCGGGGAGCTGTTTTTT.

The chain combines TRBV5-1 with TRBJ1-1; D unclear. The CDR3 covers 15 residues. The V gene's germline CDR1 is SGHRS and CDR2 YFSETQ. Trimming removed 4 bases from V and 1 base from J, with 14 bases in between. CDR3 region: CASSLSGPPNTEAFF. The DNA of the CDR3 is TGCGCCAGCAGCCTCTCGGGTCCACCGAACACTGAAGCTTTCTTT.

This clonotype came up a few times. The chain employs TRBV6-2 or TRBV6-3 and TRBJ1-1, with TRBD1 identical over 8 bases. From germline, CDR1 is MNHEY and CDR2 SVGEGT. CDR3 length equals 14 residues. V lost 4 bases, J lost 4 bases, and 5 bases stayed unmatched. The CDR3 nucleotides are TGTGCCAGCAGTTCGACAGGGGAGTCCACTGAAGCTTTCTTT. This gives the protein CASSSTGESTEAFF.

The CDR3 DNA reads as TGTGCCAGCAGTTCCCCCAGTTTGGGCGCTGGAAACACCATATATTTT. Residues: CASSSPSLGAGNTIYF. The chain couples TRBV12-3 or TRBV12-4 to TRBJ1-3; D remains unclear. The CDR3 contains 16 residues. V dropped 4 bases and J dropped 2 bases, with 15 bases sitting between them.